The sequence of this TCR beta chain was determined in a study of blood T cell repertoires in COVID-19. Turning to the study itself: Samples came from the United States, Italy and Spain, spanning acute and convalescent COVID-19.

Measured with immunoSEQ multiplex PCR; TCRdb has only the in-frame clones, and not every one. Of 120,000 to 150,000 clones in the sample, around 86% were seen once. The J segment lost 4 bases and the V segment lost 1 base, leaving 10 bases of the junction unmatched. The germline V gene encodes CDR1 SEHNR and CDR2 FQNEAQ (reference sequence). The CDR3 totals 18 residues. The TCR was taken from an elderly woman with acute or convalescent COVID-19. The sequencing sample was made of peripheral blood. This rearrangement joins TRBV7-9 to TRBJ2-3, with 11 bases matching TRBD1. The CDR3 sequence is CASSLVVVGTGGSDTQYF. CDR3 sequence (DNA): TGTGCCAGCAGCTTAGTTGTCGTCGGGACAGGGGGATCAGATACGCAGTATTTT. The variable domain in full, with the rest retrieved from reference TRBV7-9 and TRBJ2-3, is DTGVSQNPRHKITKRGQNVTFRCDPISEHNRLYWYRQTLGQGPEFLTYFQNEAQLEKSRLLSDRFSAERPKGSFSTLEIQRTEQGDSAMYLCASSLVVVGTGGSDTQYFGPGTRLTVL.